The clone carrying this T cell receptor (beta chain) showed up many times. Its specificity is unknown. The CDR3 is 14 amino acids. The V and J ends lost 3 bases and 5 bases respectively, with 14 bases between them. TCR beta CDR3 sequences were amplified from RNA transcripts. Carried out on the TCR CDR3, a first-round RT-PCR used the HTBI primer set. TCRdb called the multiplex PCR reads again in MiXCR, with one record for every CDR3 protein. The data hold around 600,000 distinct CDR3 sequences, with 12% to 15% observed a single time. This sample is drawn from a study of T cells in Graves' hyperthyroidism and ophthalmopathy. Notes on the study in general: Separation of ophthalmopathy from stable hyperthyroidism was achieved by a 13 V-J model.

The TCR was taken from a woman aged 18 to 35 with Graves' ophthalmopathy. The chain is built from TRBV12-3 or TRBV12-4 and TRBJ2-7; tentative D call: TRBD1 (7 bases). Sequenced input: blood. The CDR3 reads CASSLRRGLNEQYF. The DNA for the CDR3 is TGTGCCAGCAGTTTGAGGAGGGGGCTTAACGAGCAGTACTTC.